The 13 T cell receptor beta chains in this list originate from one sample, sequenced in a study of blood T cell repertoires in COVID-19. The assay was immunoSEQ multiplex PCR, and TCRdb's table has in-frame clones only and misses some. The sample lists 220,000 or so clones; approximately 85% were seen once. Sequencing was carried out using peripheral blood. These receptors all come from a woman of 80 years or more with COVID-19, enrolled during active disease.

The gene calls are TRBV6-6 and TRBJ2-7; D unresolved. Germline V gives CDR1 MNHNY, CDR2 SVGAGI (reference sequence). The CDR3 contains 13 residues. Trimming shortened V by 0 bases and J by 5 bases, and 8 bases separated the two germline ends. CDR3 protein: CASSYSRSHEQYF. The DNA for the CDR3 is TGTGCCAGCAGTTACTCTAGAAGTCACGAGCAGTACTTC.

The CDR3 loop reads CAWRYRTVSNYGYTF. The DNA of the CDR3 is TGTGCCTGGAGGTACAGGACCGTATCTAACTATGGCTACACCTTC. This chain uses TRBV30 with TRBJ1-2; maybe TRBD1 (5 bases). V was cut by 3 bases and J by 0 bases, with 14 bases left in between. Germline-derived CDR1 and CDR2 are GTSNPN and SVGIG (reference sequence). There are 15 residues in the CDR3.

V and J are TRBV7-9 and TRBJ1-1; TRBD1 might be the D (5 bases). This CDR3 region has 17 residues. Trimming stripped 5 bases from V and 5 bases from J, with 24 bases between. Germline V gene lookup returns CDR1 SEHNR and CDR2 FQNEAQ (reference sequence). The CDR3 DNA reads TGTGCCAGCAGCCGCACGGGTGGGGGGGAAGATGGGACTGAAGCTTTCTTT. Protein: CASSRTGGGEDGTEAFF.

The CDR3 DNA reads as TGTGCCAGCAGCGCCAGACAGGGAGCGAACACCGGGGAGCTGTTTTTT. This translates into CASSARQGANTGELFF. V usage is TRBV9 and J usage is TRBJ2-2, with 7 bases lining up with TRBD1. CDR3 length: 16 residues. With V trimmed by 3 bases and J by 0 bases, 5 bases remained unmatched. Germline V gene lookup returns CDR1 SGDLS and CDR2 YYNGEE.

J is TRBJ1-2 and V is TRBV9, with D tentatively TRBD1 (6 bases). Deletions cut 4 bases from V and 4 bases from J, with 17 bases between. This CDR3 has 15 amino acids. Germline V gene lookup returns CDR1 SGDLS and CDR2 YYNGEE. CDR3 sequence (DNA): TGTGCCAGCAGCCCTTGGACAGAGGTGATCTATGGCTACACCTTC. Translated: CASSPWTEVIYGYTF.

The CDR3 sequence: CASSLWDNSGANVLTF. The CDR3 coding sequence is TGTGCCAGCAGCCTCTGGGACAACTCTGGGGCCAACGTCCTGACTTTC. This chain connects TRBV3-1 (or the pseudogene TRBV3-2) to TRBJ2-6; TRBD1 is a possible D gene (6 bases). The CDR3 totals 16 residues. The V gene's germline CDR1 is LGHDT and CDR2 YNNKEL (reference sequence). Trimming cost V 4 bases and J 0 bases, with 10 bases left between them.

For this clone: The germline gene is not matched at one end of the junction; a read error may be the cause. The identical CDR3 is also encoded by other nucleotide sequences in the sample. J is TRBJ1-1 and V is TRBV20-1; D gene uncertain. The CDR3 is 10 amino acids. Germline V gives CDR1 DFQATT, CDR2 SNEGSKA (reference sequence). The DNA of the CDR3 is TGCAGTGCTAGGAACACCGAAGCTTTCTTT. Translated: CSARNTEAFF.

This clone was observed a few times. The chain employs TRBV28 and TRBJ1-5, with 9 positions matching TRBD1. Trimming removed 3 bases from V and 6 bases from J; junction bases left unmatched: 3. CDR3 length: 14 residues. Germline lookup yields CDR1 MDHEN and CDR2 SYDVKM. CDR3 protein: CASSLTGGSQPQHF. For the CDR3, the DNA is TGTGCCAGCAGTTTGACAGGGGGATCTCAGCCCCAGCATTTT.

V gene TRBV7-2 combines with J gene TRBJ2-7, with D possibly being TRBD2 (7 bases). Germline CDR1 reads SGHTA; CDR2 reads FQGNSA. Deletions cut 1 base from V and 5 bases from J, with 12 bases between. The CDR3 extends over 14 amino acids. The CDR3 nucleotides read TGTGCCAGCAGCTTAGTGGGGGGGGCTGACGAGCAGTACTTC. It encodes CASSLVGGADEQYF. The variable domain in full, with the rest retrieved from reference TRBV7-2 and TRBJ2-7, is GAGVSQSPSNKVTEKGKDVELRCDPISGHTALYWYRQSLGQGLEFLIYFQGNSAPDKSGLPSDRFSAERTGGSVSTLTIQRTQQEDSAVYLCASSLVGGADEQYFGPGTRLTVT.

The CDR3 reads CASIRQGADTEAFF. CDR3 DNA: TGTGCCAGCATAAGGCAGGGGGCTGACACTGAAGCTTTCTTT. This chain joins TRBV6-4 and TRBJ1-1; 8 nucleotides line up with TRBD1. Trimming at V came to 7 bases and at J to 3 bases, leaving 7 bases not matched to a gene. There are 14 residues in the CDR3. CDR1 is MRHNA and CDR2 is SNTAGT in the germline V gene.

This clone was recorded a few times. The rearrangement joins TRBV7-6 to TRBJ1-1; TRBD1 aligns across 8 bases. Germline CDR1 SGHVS, CDR2 FNYEAQ. The CDR3 contains 13 residues. V lost 6 bases to trimming and J lost 4 bases; unmatched junction nucleotides: 4. This chain's CDR3 is CASRPTGGTEAFF. CDR3 nucleotides: TGTGCCAGCAGGCCTACAGGGGGCACTGAAGCTTTCTTT.

The chain couples TRBV7-9 to TRBJ1-6; D unresolved. The CDR3 spans 11 residues. The germline gives CDR1 SEHNR, CDR2 FQNEAQ (reference sequence). V shed 6 bases and J shed 7 bases, with 4 bases lying between them. CDR3 in amino acids: CASSSNSPLHF. In DNA form, the CDR3 reads TGTGCCAGCAGTTCGAATTCACCCCTCCACTTT.

V usage is TRBV4-2 and J usage is TRBJ1-1, with D perhaps matching TRBD1 (6 bases). Trimming left V 2 bases short and J 6 bases short, with 13 bases between. Per germline, CDR1 LGHNA and CDR2 YNFKEQ. This CDR3 is 14 amino acids long. CDR3: CASSQRTGLSEAFF. The CDR3 DNA sequence: TGTGCCAGCAGCCAACGCACAGGGTTGTCTGAAGCTTTCTTT.